This T cell receptor (beta chain) was recorded in a study of blood T cell repertoires in COVID-19. Across the study: Specimens from acute and convalescent COVID-19 originated in the United States, Italy and Spain.

Germline V lookup: CDR1 LGHDT, CDR2 YNNKEL (reference sequence). CDR3 length: 16 amino acids. The V gene end was trimmed by 2 bases and the J gene end by 6 bases; junction bases not matched to a gene: 8. Assay used: immunoSEQ multiplex PCR; TCRdb lists only in-frame clones, some missing. Found here are over 25,000 clones, roughly 91% of them singletons; the top ten hold about 13%. The sequencing input was peripheral blood. The chain links TRBV3-1 (or the pseudogene TRBV3-2) to TRBJ2-2, with TRBD2 matching over 8 bases. This TCR was recovered from a man in his 70s with active COVID-19. The CDR3 DNA follows: TGTGCCAGCAGCCAAATAATGAGCGGGAGCCCCGGGGAGCTGTTTTTT. This gives the protein CASSQIMSGSPGELFF.